This TCR beta chain stems from a study of radiotherapy plus CTLA-4 blockade in lung cancer. Study as a whole: Disease control reached over 30%, with objective responses in over 15%.

This clone was observed a single time. Its specificity is unknown. This CDR3 has 18 amino acids. Looked up from germline, CDR1 is MNHEY and CDR2 is SMNVEV (reference sequence). Trimming cost V 5 bases and J 4 bases; bases outside gene matches: 12. Whole-study findings and limits: Tumor-derived TCR clones expanded in blood after radiotherapy plus ipilimumab.

TCRdb's copy holds only in-frame clones and misses some; the assay was immunoSEQ multiplex PCR. The sample includes 40,000 to 60,000 clones, roughly 80% seen only once; the top ten take 3.3%. Sequencing was performed on peripheral blood, taken from a patient treated with radiotherapy plus ipilimumab. The chain couples TRBV27 to TRBJ2-1, with 12 bases that match TRBD2. The receptor was isolated from a human donor with non-small cell lung cancer who had stable disease on radiotherapy plus ipilimumab. The CDR3 here is CASSAPRRTSGIYNEQFF. CDR3 DNA sequence: TGTGCCAGCAGTGCTCCTCGCCGGACTAGCGGGATTTACAATGAGCAGTTCTTC.